This is a list of T cell receptor beta chains from one sample in a study of cytomegalovirus exposure and HLA in healthy donors. Assay used: immunoSEQ multiplex PCR; TCRdb lists only in-frame clones, some missing. The sample contains 80,000 to 100,000 clones, around 70% of which appear only once. Sequencing input: PBMCs. The source of these receptors is a man in his fifties or sixties in good health and CMV-seronegative. CDR3s include the opening cysteine and the closing phenylalanine or tryptophan. D genes are given only for firm matches. Clone sizes are given selectively: once, few, many, or a class where the clone is expanded.

TRBD1,TRBV18,17,.,TRBJ1-2,CASSPWTGNVPTYGYTF,TGTGCCAGCTCACCATGGACAGGGAATGTTCCCACTTATGGCTACACCTTC
.,TRBV2,14,.,TRBJ1-5,CASSLTRGRQPQHF,TGTGCCAGCAGTCTCACCAGGGGTAGACAGCCCCAGCATTTT
TRBD2,TRBV5-1,14,.,TRBJ2-7,CASSLAGATYEQYF,TGCGCCAGCAGCTTAGCGGGGGCGACCTACGAGCAGTACTTC
TRBD1,TRBV6-1,14,few,TRBJ1-5,CASSGTGGSQPQHF,TGTGCCAGCAGTGGGACAGGGGGAAGTCAGCCCCAGCATTTT
.,TRBV7-9,15,.,TRBJ2-3,CASSSTSPWTDTQYF,TGTGCCAGCAGCTCTACTAGCCCATGGACAGATACGCAGTATTTT
.,TRBV19,15,.,TRBJ1-1,CASSIRHRANTEAFF,TGTGCCAGTAGTATACGGCACAGAGCAAACACTGAAGCTTTCTTT
.,TRBV18,18,.,TRBJ2-3,CASSPPLTGTSSTDTQYF,TGTGCCAGCTCACCACCGCTCACCGGGACATCTAGCACAGATACGCAGTATTTT
.,TRBV18,17,few,TRBJ1-4,CASSPFSGGQSGEKLFF,TGTGCCAGCTCACCATTTTCCGGAGGTCAGAGTGGTGAAAAACTGTTTTTT
TRBD1,TRBV7-6,15,.,TRBJ2-3,CASSPQGEKGDTQYF,TGTGCCAGCAGCCCACAGGGGGAAAAGGGGGATACGCAGTATTTT
TRBD1,TRBV19,14,.,TRBJ1-3,CASSPWTGENTIYF,TGTGCCAGTAGTCCTTGGACAGGGGAAAACACCATATATTTT
.,TRBV10-1,15,.,TRBJ1-1,CASSGGGSGNTEAFF,TGCGCCAGCAGTGGGGGTGGCAGCGGGAATACTGAAGCTTTCTTT
.,TRBV5-4,13,.,TRBJ1-2,CASSLEGEDGYTF,TGTGCCAGCAGCTTGGAGGGGGAAGATGGCTACACCTTC
TRBD2,TRBV7-3,17,.,TRBJ2-7,CASSLTSGRTGSYEQYF,TGTGCCAGCAGCTTAACTAGCGGGAGAACCGGGTCCTACGAGCAGTACTTC
TRBD2,TRBV10-1,15,few,TRBJ2-5,CASSEGRVPQETQYF,TGCGCCAGCAGTGAGGGGAGGGTCCCACAAGAGACCCAGTACTTC
.,TRBV25-1,16,.,TRBJ2-1,CASSPGQWKWDNEQFF,TGTGCCAGCAGTCCCGGACAGTGGAAGTGGGATAATGAGCAGTTCTTC
TRBD1,TRBV2,14,.,TRBJ2-5,CASSEGRTGGTQYF,TGTGCCAGCAGTGAAGGTCGGACAGGGGGGACCCAGTACTTC
TRBD2,TRBV5-1,14,once,TRBJ2-5,CASSLVGLVGTQYF,TGCGCCAGCAGCTTGGTCGGACTAGTCGGGACCCAGTACTTC
TRBD1,TRBV6-6,15,.,TRBJ2-3,CASRTTGARTDTQYF,TGTGCCAGCAGAACAACAGGGGCCCGCACAGATACGCAGTATTTT